A selection of T cell receptor beta chains follows, all from one sample in a study of blood T cell repertoires in COVID-19. TCRdb keeps only in-frame clones here, not all; method: immunoSEQ multiplex PCR. The table includes some 330,000 clones, roughly nine tenths detected once. Sequenced material: PBMCs or T cells enriched from blood (not recorded which). Receptor source: a woman in her twenties or thirties who had recovered from COVID-19. Each CDR3 is given with its conserved first and last residue. Each record gives: clone size, V gene, J gene, D gene, CDR3 DNA, CDR3 protein. D genes are given only for firm matches. Size is omitted from some rows. Given values are once, few, many or a class for expanded clones.

size: .; V: TRBV5-1; J: TRBJ2-1; D: .; DNA: TGCGCCAGCAGCGCTTGGGGCGGAGATGAGCAGTTCTTC; CDR3: CASSAWGGDEQFF
size: .; V: TRBV28; J: TRBJ1-2; D: .; DNA: TGTGCCAGCGACCGGGCAGAGGGGACATGGTATGGCTACACCTTC; CDR3: CASDRAEGTWYGYTF
size: .; V: TRBV2; J: TRBJ1-2; D: .; DNA: TGTGCCAGCAGTGATCACCGGGATTCGTATGGCTACACCTTC; CDR3: CASSDHRDSYGYTF
size: .; V: TRBV12-3/TRBV12-4; J: TRBJ2-5; D: TRBD2; DNA: TGTGCCAGCAGTGGGGGGGGAGAGACCCAGTACTTC; CDR3: CASSGGGETQYF
size: .; V: TRBV28; J: TRBJ1-2; D: TRBD1; DNA: TGTGCCAGCAGTCTCTACAGGGGAGCTAACTATGGCTACACCTTC; CDR3: CASSLYRGANYGYTF
size: .; V: TRBV27; J: TRBJ1-4; D: TRBD1; DNA: TGTGCCAGCGGAGGGGGCTTTAATGAAAAACTGTTTTTT; CDR3: CASGGGFNEKLFF
size: .; V: TRBV27; J: TRBJ1-2; D: TRBD1; DNA: TGTGCCAGCAGTTCCGGGACAGGGGTTATGGGGGGCTACACCTTC; CDR3: CASSSGTGVMGGYTF
size: .; V: TRBV5-6; J: TRBJ2-7; D: .; DNA: TGTGCCAGCAGCCCCCCCGGGGGGACATACGAGCAGTACTTC; CDR3: CASSPPGGTYEQYF
size: .; V: TRBV6-5; J: TRBJ1-2; D: .; DNA: TGTGCCAGTCAGGGATTAATACAGGGATCGGGGGGCTACACCTTC; CDR3: CASQGLIQGSGGYTF
size: .; V: TRBV6-5; J: TRBJ2-7; D: .; DNA: TGTGCCAGCAGTTACTCATACAGAGCAGGCTCCTACGAGCAGTACTTC; CDR3: CASSYSYRAGSYEQYF
size: once; V: TRBV11-3; J: TRBJ1-1; D: .; DNA: TGTGCCAGCAGCCCCCATGGGGGGAACGGAGGTACTGAAGCTTTCTTT; CDR3: CASSPHGGNGGTEAFF
size: once; V: TRBV7-2; J: TRBJ2-5; D: TRBD2; DNA: TGTGCCAGCAGCCCGCGAGCTAGCGGGAGCGCGGGGTCCCAGTACTTC; CDR3: CASSPRASGSAGSQYF